This T cell receptor (beta chain) is from a study of blood T cell repertoires in COVID-19. Looking at the study overall: The study drew acute and convalescent COVID-19 samples from the United States, Italy and Spain. In each case, the material was cDNA or gDNA derived from T cells, B-cell-depleted T cells, or PBMCs.

Germline V lookup: CDR1 SGHDN, CDR2 FVKESK. CDR3 size: 16 residues. V shed 2 bases and J 0 bases; nucleotides not matched to a gene: 4. Sequenced by immunoSEQ multiplex PCR; TCRdb stores in-frame clones only, minus some. The sample has 95,000 to 150,000 clones; over 75% are singletons. Sequencing was performed on peripheral blood. The chain carries TRBV14 and TRBJ2-3, with 8 bases matching TRBD1. The sequence derives from a man aged 60 to 69 with acute or convalescent COVID-19. CDR3 in amino acids: CASSQSGGLSTDTQYF. CDR3 coding DNA: TGTGCCAGCAGCCAATCAGGGGGCCTTAGCACAGATACGCAGTATTTT.